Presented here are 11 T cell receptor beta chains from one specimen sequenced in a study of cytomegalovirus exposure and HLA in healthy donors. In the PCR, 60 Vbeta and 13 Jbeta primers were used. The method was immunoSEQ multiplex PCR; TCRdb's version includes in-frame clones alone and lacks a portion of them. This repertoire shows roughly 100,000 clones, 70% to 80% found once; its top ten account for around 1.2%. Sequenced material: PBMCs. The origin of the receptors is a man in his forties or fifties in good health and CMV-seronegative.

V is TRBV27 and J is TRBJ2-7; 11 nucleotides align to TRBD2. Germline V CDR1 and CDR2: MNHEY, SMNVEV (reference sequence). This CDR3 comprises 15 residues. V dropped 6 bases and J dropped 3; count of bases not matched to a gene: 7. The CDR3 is CASSRTSGSFYEQYF. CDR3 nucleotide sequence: TGTGCCAGCAGCCGCACTAGCGGGAGTTTCTACGAGCAGTACTTC.

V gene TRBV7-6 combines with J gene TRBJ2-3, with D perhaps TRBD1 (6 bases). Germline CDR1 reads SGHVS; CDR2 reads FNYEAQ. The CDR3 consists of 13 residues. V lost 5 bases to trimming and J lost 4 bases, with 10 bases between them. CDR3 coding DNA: TGTGCCAGCAGCCAGCCAGGGGCAGATACGCAGTATTTT. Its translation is CASSQPGADTQYF.

CDR3 DNA: TGTGCCAGCAGTTACTATAGCGGGAGGGCCCCAGATACGCAGTATTTT. Protein sequence: CASSYYSGRAPDTQYF. The chain joins TRBV6-5 to TRBJ2-3; the match to TRBD2 covers 11 bases. CDR3 size: 16 residues. V was clipped by 1 base and J by 4 bases; unmatched bases: 4. CDR1 and CDR2 from the germline V gene are MNHEY and SVGAGI.

In nucleotides, the CDR3 is TGTGCCAGCAGCTTAGGCGGGGCGAACACTGAAGCTTTCTTT. It translates to CASSLGGANTEAFF. The chain is built from TRBV7-6 and TRBJ1-1; D might be TRBD1 (5 bases). V was pared by 1 base and J by 1 base, with 7 bases between. This CDR3 comprises 14 residues. Germline V lookup: CDR1 SGHVS, CDR2 FNYEAQ.

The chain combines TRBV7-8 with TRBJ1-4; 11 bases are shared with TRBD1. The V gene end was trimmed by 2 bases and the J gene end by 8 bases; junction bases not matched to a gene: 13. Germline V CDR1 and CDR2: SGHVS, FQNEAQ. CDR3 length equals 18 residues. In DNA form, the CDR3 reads TGTGCCAGCAGCTTACTCGGACAGGGGGCCTTTGGTTACGAAAAACTGTTTTTT. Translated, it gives CASSLLGQGAFGYEKLFF.

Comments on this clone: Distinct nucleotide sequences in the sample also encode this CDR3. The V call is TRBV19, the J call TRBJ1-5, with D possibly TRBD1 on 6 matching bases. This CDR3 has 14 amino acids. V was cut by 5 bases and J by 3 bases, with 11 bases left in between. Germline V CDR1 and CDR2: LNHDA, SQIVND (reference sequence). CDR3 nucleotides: TGTGCCAGTAGTCCACGGACAGTCAATCAGCCCCAGCATTTT. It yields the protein CASSPRTVNQPQHF. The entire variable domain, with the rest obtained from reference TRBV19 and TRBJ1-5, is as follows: DGGITQSPKYLFRKEGQNVTLSCEQNLNHDAMYWYRQDPGQGLRLIYYSQIVNDFQKGDIAEGYSVSREKKESFPLTVTSAQKNPTAFYLCASSPRTVNQPQHFGDGTRLSIL.

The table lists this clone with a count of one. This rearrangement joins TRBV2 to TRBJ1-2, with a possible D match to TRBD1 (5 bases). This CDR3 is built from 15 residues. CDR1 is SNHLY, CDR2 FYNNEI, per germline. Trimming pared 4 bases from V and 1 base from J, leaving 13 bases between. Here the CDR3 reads CASSGLKGDNYGYTF. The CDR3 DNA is TGTGCCAGCAGTGGATTGAAAGGGGATAACTATGGCTACACCTTC.

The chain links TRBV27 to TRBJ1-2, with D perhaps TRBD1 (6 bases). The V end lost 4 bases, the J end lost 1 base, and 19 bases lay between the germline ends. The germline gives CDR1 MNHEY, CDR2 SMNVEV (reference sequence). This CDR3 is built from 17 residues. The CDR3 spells CASSWVQQGGINYGYTF. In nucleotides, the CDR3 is TGTGCCAGCAGTTGGGTTCAACAGGGAGGGATTAACTATGGCTACACCTTC.

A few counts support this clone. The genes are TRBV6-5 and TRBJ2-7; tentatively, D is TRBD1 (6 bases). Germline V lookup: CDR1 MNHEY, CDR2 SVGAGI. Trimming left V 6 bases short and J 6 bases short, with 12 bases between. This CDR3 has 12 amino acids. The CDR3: CASSRQGFEQYF. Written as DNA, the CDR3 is TGTGCCAGCAGCCGTCAGGGGTTCGAGCAGTACTTC.

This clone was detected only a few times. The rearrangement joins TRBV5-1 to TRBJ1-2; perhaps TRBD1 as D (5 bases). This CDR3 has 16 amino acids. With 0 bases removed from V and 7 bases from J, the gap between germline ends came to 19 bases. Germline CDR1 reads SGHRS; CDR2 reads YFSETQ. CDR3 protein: CASSLVTSGGTFGYTF. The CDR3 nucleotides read TGCGCCAGCAGCTTGGTGACCTCCGGGGGGACGTTTGGCTACACCTTC.

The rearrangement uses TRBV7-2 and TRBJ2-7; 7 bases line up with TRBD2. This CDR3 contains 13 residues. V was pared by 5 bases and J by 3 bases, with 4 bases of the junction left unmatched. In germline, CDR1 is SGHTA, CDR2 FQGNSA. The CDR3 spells CASSVGGGYEQYF. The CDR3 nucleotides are TGTGCCAGCAGCGTTGGCGGGGGCTACGAGCAGTACTTC.